The clone carrying this T cell receptor (beta chain) was detected once. TCR beta libraries used around 2 micrograms of genomic DNA from cryopreserved PBMCs. The CDR3 sequence is 14 residues long. J lost 5 bases, V lost 3 bases, and 5 bases had no gene match. Germline CDR1 and CDR2: MNHNS and SASEGT. This record comes from a study of cytotoxic CD8 clonotypes in ibrutinib-treated CLL. On the study more broadly: Patients: around 11 relapsed/refractory, approximately 15 treatment-naive, roughly 17 IGHV unmutated. Partial responders roughly 25, complete 2; roughly 12 progressed and some 14 stayed in remission by median around 71 months.

Produced via immunoSEQ multiplex PCR; TCRdb's table is partial and in-frame only. The table has 35,000 to 40,000 clones, 60% to 80% seen once. This material consisted of PBMCs, taken at disease progression, from a patient treated with ibrutinib. The chain recombines TRBV6-1 with TRBJ1-1; 8 nucleotides align to TRBD1. The sequence came from a human donor with chronic lymphocytic leukemia. The CDR3 loop reads CASSDRGPLTEAFF. CDR3 DNA: TGTGCCAGCAGTGACAGGGGGCCTTTGACTGAAGCTTTCTTT.